This TCR beta chain was sequenced in a study of monozygotic twins with inflammatory bowel disease. During cDNA synthesis, UMIs that each contained a 6-nucleotide sample barcode were added by means of template switching. No DNA is given; TCRdb re-called the 5' RACE reads and lists each CDR3 protein once. This sample's table reports around 140,000 distinct CDR3 sequences. Concerning this clonotype: What it binds is unknown.

Study observations and caveats: Lower sharing of clonotypes with other individuals was seen in IBD patients than in healthy twins. This was most marked in patients showing signs of disease activity.

Staff drew a roughly 2.5 ml blood sample from each donor. This receptor was obtained from a human donor with ulcerative colitis or Crohn's disease, or a healthy co-twin of an affected twin (not recorded which). The sequenced sample consisted of blood.

The CDR3 here is CATSRDRVYEQYF. This rearrangement joins TRBV15 to TRBJ2-7. CDR1 is LNHNV and CDR2 is YYDKDF in the germline V gene (reference sequence). CDR3 length equals 13 residues.